This note documents a single T cell receptor beta chain sequence. Its antigen is still unknown. This sample is part of a study of Tregs in tolerant kidney transplant recipients. Study-wide findings and caveats: Findings come from small patient numbers and require larger validation. Biological reproducibility was not directly addressed, but technical replication error appeared minimal.

The data were produced by immunoSEQ multiplex PCR, yet TCRdb's version contains in-frame clones alone and is incomplete. The profile covers 60,000 or so clones, with around four fifths appearing a single time and roughly 5% taken by the ten largest. Unstimulated Tregs (CD4+CD25+CD127-) and CD4+CD25- non-Tregs were sorted from PBMCs. V lost 6 bases and J lost 4, with 15 bases in between. CDR3 length: 15 amino acids. Germline V gene sequence: CDR1 MNHEY, CDR2 SMNVEV (reference sequence). The chain employs TRBV27 and TRBJ1-4; D remains unclear. This sequence originates from a human donor in good health. Material: CD4+ T cells from blood. The CDR3 is CASRPTGPNNEKLFF. Here the CDR3 DNA reads TGTGCCAGCAGGCCGACCGGACCGAATAATGAAAAACTGTTTTTT.